These T cell receptor beta chains were read from a single sample in a study of T cells in Graves' hyperthyroidism and ophthalmopathy. TCRdb re-analysed the multiplex PCR reads in MiXCR, keeping a single row per CDR3 protein. Among about 520,000 distinct CDR3 sequences listed, around 22% were seen once. Sequenced material: blood. These receptors were taken from a woman in her 30s with Graves' ophthalmopathy. Both conserved end residues are part of each CDR3. A D gene is named only where the DNA matches it firmly. A clone size is listed for some rows: how often the clone was seen (once, few, many), or a class if it is expanded.

few	16	TRBV10-2	TRBJ1-5	TRBD1	CASTPQLGQEDQPQHF	TGCGCCAGCACCCCCCAGCTGGGACAGGAGGATCAGCCCCAGCATTTT
-	15	TRBV6-1	TRBJ1-1	TRBD1	CASTPGRQGEGEAFF	TGTGCCAGCACCCCGGGGCGACAGGGTGAGGGTGAAGCTTTCTTT
-	16	TRBV6-7	TRBJ2-4	-	CASSHSQPLAKNIQYF	TGTGCCAGCAGCCACAGCCAGCCGTTAGCCAAAAACATTCAGTACTTC
many	17	TRBV6-2/TRBV6-3	TRBJ1-2	-	CASSYYRTPAANYGYTF	TGTGCCAGCAGTTACTATCGAACCCCGGCGGCTAACTATGGCTACACCTTC
many	14	TRBV2	TRBJ2-2	TRBD2	CASSRPGGTGELFF	TGTGCCAGCAGTCGACCGGGAGGAACCGGGGAGCTGTTTTTT
many	15	TRBV7-6	TRBJ1-5	-	CASRGGISSNQPQHF	TGTGCCAGCAGGGGAGGGATTTCCAGCAATCAGCCCCAGCATTTT
many	16	TRBV10-1	TRBJ2-7	TRBD1	CASSQLRDRETYEQYF	TGCGCCAGCAGTCAGCTCCGCGACAGGGAAACCTACGAGCAGTACTTC
many	14	TRBV10-3	TRBJ1-1	TRBD1	CAIRGQDMNTEAFF	TGTGCCATCAGGGGACAGGATATGAACACTGAAGCTTTCTTT
-	15	TRBV12-3/TRBV12-4	TRBJ2-7	-	CASSLGSGFSYEQYF	TGTGCCAGCAGTTTAGGGTCAGGGTTCTCCTACGAGCAGTACTTC
few	14	TRBV6-1	TRBJ1-1	-	CASITGNMNTEAFF	TGTGCCAGCATCACAGGGAATATGAACACTGAAGCTTTCTTT
few	18	TRBV19	TRBJ1-5	TRBD1	CASSIFSQGVGGNQPQHF	TGTGCCAGTAGTATTTTTTCGCAGGGGGTAGGTGGCAATCAGCCCCAGCATTTT
-	15	TRBV12-3/TRBV12-4	TRBJ1-1	-	CASSSMGGGNTEAFF	TGTGCCAGCAGTTCAATGGGTGGTGGGAACACTGAAGCTTTCTTT
many	15	TRBV28	TRBJ2-5	-	CASSFTGSGQETQYF	TGTGCCAGCAGTTTTACAGGGAGTGGGCAAGAGACCCAGTACTTC
many	20	TRBV2	TRBJ1-1	TRBD1	CASSEDGPGTGVPQNTEAFF	TGTGCCAGCAGTGAAGATGGGCCCGGGACAGGCGTACCCCAGAACACTGAAGCTTTCTTT
many	13	TRBV6-1	TRBJ1-2	-	CASRNRGLYGYTF	TGTGCCAGCAGAAACCGGGGCCTCTATGGCTACACCTTC
many	17	TRBV13	TRBJ1-1	-	CASSSLDRLFMNTEAFF	TGTGCCAGCAGCTCCTTAGACAGGTTGTTCATGAACACTGAAGCTTTCTTT
many	14	TRBV7-2	TRBJ2-5	TRBD1	CASSPSGGLETQYF	TGTGCCAGCAGCCCATCAGGGGGCTTGGAGACCCAGTACTTC
many	15	TRBV12-3/TRBV12-4	TRBJ2-7	-	CASSLARVPAYEQYF	TGTGCCAGCAGTTTAGCCCGTGTGCCAGCCTACGAGCAGTACTTC
many	17	TRBV6-2/TRBV6-3	TRBJ2-2	TRBD1	CASSYLRDRRNTGELFF	TGTGCCAGCAGTTACCTCCGGGACAGGCGGAACACCGGGGAGCTGTTTTTT
-	17	TRBV20-1	TRBJ2-5	TRBD2	CRVGGAGGGGVQETQYF	TGCAGAGTTGGAGGGGCGGGAGGTGGGGGCGTCCAAGAGACCCAGTACTTC
-	15	TRBV12-3/TRBV12-4	TRBJ1-5	TRBD1	CASSLSQGAVQPQHF	TGTGCCAGCAGTTTGAGCCAGGGGGCTGTTCAGCCCCAGCATTTT
few	11	TRBV30	TRBJ1-1	-	CAWRLPGEAFF	TGTGCCTGGAGGTTACCAGGGGAAGCTTTCTTT
-	16	TRBV9	TRBJ2-2	TRBD2	CASSVASGGNTGELFF	TGTGCCAGCAGCGTAGCTAGCGGGGGGAACACCGGGGAGCTGTTTTTT
few	14	TRBV12-3/TRBV12-4	TRBJ1-3	-	CASSWGGGGNTIYF	TGTGCCAGCAGCTGGGGTGGTGGTGGAAACACCATATATTTT
many	14	TRBV6-2/TRBV6-3	TRBJ1-1	-	CASSYPGRQAEAFF	TGTGCCAGCAGTTACCCGGGCCGCCAAGCTGAAGCTTTCTTT
-	13	TRBV27	TRBJ1-2	-	CASSLSAGFGYTF	TGTGCCAGCAGTTTATCGGCAGGGTTTGGCTACACCTTC
many	14	TRBV7-2	TRBJ2-7	TRBD2	CASSLVEGRDEQYF	TGTGCCAGCAGCTTAGTAGAGGGGAGGGACGAGCAGTACTTC
many	14	TRBV7-9	TRBJ1-2	TRBD1	CASSRDRVNYGYTF	TGTGCCAGCAGTCGCGACAGGGTGAACTATGGCTACACCTTC
many	13	TRBV30	TRBJ1-3	-	CAWSRNSGNTIYF	TGTGCCTGGAGTAGAAACTCTGGAAACACCATATATTTT
-	16	TRBV7-3	TRBJ2-2	TRBD2	CASSSDSGRAIGELFF	TGTGCCAGCAGCTCCGATAGCGGGAGGGCCATCGGGGAGCTGTTTTTT
few	15	TRBV7-8	TRBJ2-4	TRBD1	CASGRTGTGKNIQYF	TGTGCCAGCGGCCGGACAGGGACGGGGAAAAACATTCAGTACTTC
-	13	TRBV6-1	TRBJ1-2	-	CASSESTGYGYTF	TGTGCCAGCAGTGAATCTACAGGCTATGGCTACACCTTC
many	14	TRBV4-3	TRBJ1-1	-	CASSQESSNTEAFF	TGCGCCAGCAGCCAAGAATCGTCGAACACTGAAGCTTTCTTT
-	13	TRBV6-5	TRBJ1-5	-	CASSYRVLGPQHF	TGTGCCAGCAGTTACAGGGTGTTGGGACCCCAGCATTTT
many	15	TRBV6-5	TRBJ1-5	-	CASSYRRNSNQPQHF	TGTGCCAGCAGTTACAGGAGAAATAGCAATCAGCCCCAGCATTTT
-	16	TRBV28	TRBJ2-7	-	CASSPSGSQRRYEQYF	TGTGCTAGCAGTCCCTCGGGGTCACAAAGGCGCTACGAGCAGTACTTC
many	13	TRBV20-1	TRBJ1-5	-	CSARQDSNQPQHF	TGCAGTGCTAGACAGGACAGCAATCAGCCCCAGCATTTT
many	13	TRBV4-1	TRBJ2-5	-	CASRQQGGETQYF	TGCGCCAGCAGGCAACAGGGTGGAGAGACCCAGTACTTC
many	12	TRBV2	TRBJ1-1	-	CASSETSDGAFF	TGTGCCAGCAGTGAAACCAGTGACGGAGCTTTCTTT
-	11	TRBV25-1	TRBJ2-7	-	CASSDYREQYF	TGTGCCAGCAGTGATTATAGGGAGCAGTACTTC
many	14	TRBV7-8	TRBJ1-2	-	CASSLPGPNYGYTF	TGTGCCAGCAGCTTGCCCGGCCCTAACTATGGCTACACCTTC
many	19	TRBV7-9	TRBJ2-5	TRBD1	CASSSLGQGGRGYQETQYF	TGTGCCAGCAGCAGCTTAGGACAGGGAGGAAGGGGGTACCAAGAGACCCAGTACTTC
many	15	TRBV18	TRBJ2-7	-	CASSPPRAGAYEQYF	TGTGCCAGCTCACCTCCACGGGCAGGGGCCTACGAGCAGTACTTC
many	16	TRBV24-1	TRBJ1-1	-	CATSDGTPEGSTEAFF	TGTGCCACCAGTGACGGGACACCGGAGGGGTCCACTGAAGCTTTCTTT
-	15	TRBV5-1	TRBJ1-5	TRBD1	CASSLEGQGYQPQHF	TGCGCCAGCAGCCTGGAAGGACAGGGATATCAGCCCCAGCATTTT
many	17	TRBV20-1	TRBJ1-1	TRBD1	CSARTAGTGGAYPEAFF	TGCAGTGCTAGGACAGCCGGGACAGGGGGCGCGTACCCTGAAGCTTTCTTT
-	17	TRBV7-6	TRBJ1-1	-	CASSRGSSRAMNTEAFF	TGTGCCAGCAGCCGGGGGAGCAGCAGAGCCATGAACACTGAAGCTTTCTTT
-	11	TRBV29-1	TRBJ2-7	TRBD2	CRAGDSYEQYF	TGCAGAGCGGGGGACTCCTACGAGCAGTACTTC
-	12	TRBV30	TRBJ1-1	TRBD1	CACDRDRSEAFF	TGTGCCTGCGACCGGGACAGGTCTGAAGCTTTCTTT
-	14	TRBV6-1	TRBJ1-1	-	CASSPRGADTEAFF	TGTGCCAGCAGCCCCCGGGGGGCGGACACTGAAGCTTTCTTT
many	14	TRBV28	TRBJ1-5	-	CASRGPYSNQPQHF	TGTGCCAGCAGGGGCCCCTATAGCAATCAGCCCCAGCATTTT